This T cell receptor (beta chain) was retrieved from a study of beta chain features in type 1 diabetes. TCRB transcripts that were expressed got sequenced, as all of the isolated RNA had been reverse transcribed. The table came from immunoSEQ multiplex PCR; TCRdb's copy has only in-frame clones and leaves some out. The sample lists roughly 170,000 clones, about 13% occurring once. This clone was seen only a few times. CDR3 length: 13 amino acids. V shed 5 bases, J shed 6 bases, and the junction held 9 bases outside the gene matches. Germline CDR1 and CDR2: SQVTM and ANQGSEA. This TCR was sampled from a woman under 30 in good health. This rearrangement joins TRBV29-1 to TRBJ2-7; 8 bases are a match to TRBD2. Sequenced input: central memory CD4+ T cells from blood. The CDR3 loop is CSVRPGGASEQYF. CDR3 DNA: TGCAGCGTTCGTCCGGGGGGGGCCTCCGAGCAGTACTTC.